The entry that follows covers one T cell receptor (beta chain) sequence. No antigen is known for it. This sample was taken from a study of a mutant IDH1 vaccine in newly diagnosed glioma. Study information: Vaccination of patients was performed eight times, in weeks 1, 3, 5, 7, 11, 15, 19 and 23.

Overall study results and limits: No link was apparently found between pseudoprogression and changes in top peripheral T cell clonotypes. Among all patients, vaccine-induced immune responses occurred in approximately 94%.

Time point indicated: week 23, last vaccination. Vaccination used 300 ug of mutant IDH1 20-mer peptide per dose, with topical imiquimod. Trimming removed 1 base at V and 9 bases at J, with 13 bases between. CDR3 length: 15 residues. Germline CDR1 reads MNHEY; CDR2 reads SMNVEV (reference sequence). Generated by immunoSEQ multiplex PCR, the TCRdb table keeps only in-frame clones and is missing some. In the table there are around 60,000 clones, 85% of which are singletons. The sample in question was PBMCs, obtained from a glioma patient whose treatment included an IDH1 peptide vaccine. The clonotype was recovered from a young man with glioma. The chain couples TRBV27 to TRBJ1-6; maybe TRBD1 (5 bases). The chain's CDR3 is CASSLYGGGVSPLHF. In DNA, the CDR3 is TGTGCCAGCAGTTTATACGGGGGGGGAGTTTCACCCCTCCACTTT.